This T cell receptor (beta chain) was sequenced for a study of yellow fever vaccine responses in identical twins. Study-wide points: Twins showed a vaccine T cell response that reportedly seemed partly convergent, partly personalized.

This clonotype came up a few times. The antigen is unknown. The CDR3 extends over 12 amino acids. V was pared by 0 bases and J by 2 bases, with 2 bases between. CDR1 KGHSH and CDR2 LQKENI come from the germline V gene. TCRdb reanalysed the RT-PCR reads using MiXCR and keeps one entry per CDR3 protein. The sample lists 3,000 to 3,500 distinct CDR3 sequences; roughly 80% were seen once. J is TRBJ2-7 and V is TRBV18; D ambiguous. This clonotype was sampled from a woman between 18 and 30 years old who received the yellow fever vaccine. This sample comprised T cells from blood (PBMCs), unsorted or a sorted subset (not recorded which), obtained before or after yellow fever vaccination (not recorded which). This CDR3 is CASSPPTYEQYF. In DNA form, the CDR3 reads TGTGCCAGCTCACCACCGACCTACGAGCAGTACTTC.